Each of the 12 T cell receptor beta chains below was sequenced from the same sample in a study of vaccination and CD4 T cells after COVID-19. TCRdb used MiXCR to reprocess the PCR reads, holding one entry per CDR3 protein. This table holds 12,000 to 15,000 distinct CDR3 sequences, roughly three quarters found once. Sequences were derived from CD4+ T cells from blood, sampled after SARS-CoV-2 vaccination. These receptors were obtained from a human donor who had recovered from COVID-19.

The chain has TRBV6-1 and TRBJ1-1; perhaps TRBD1 as D (6 bases). The CDR3 spans 16 residues. V was trimmed by 5 bases and J by 5 bases, leaving 21 bases between them. The V gene's germline CDR1 is MNHNS and CDR2 SASEGT. The CDR3: CASSTDYRVGGTEAFF. CDR3 in DNA: TGTGCCAGCAGTACAGACTACAGGGTAGGGGGAACTGAAGCTTTCTTT.

This chain uses TRBV7-3 with TRBJ2-7; D gene ambiguous. The germline V gene encodes CDR1 SGHTA and CDR2 FQGTGA. V lost 3 bases, J lost 0 bases, and 12 bases lay in between. This CDR3 has 15 amino acids. The DNA of the CDR3 is TGTGCCAGCAGCTTGTTTACATCAAGCTCCTACGAGCAGTACTTC. Translation: CASSLFTSSSYEQYF.

This chain uses TRBV7-9 with TRBJ2-7, with TRBD2 matching over 7 bases. Germline V gene lookup returns CDR1 SEHNR and CDR2 FQNEAQ (reference sequence). The CDR3 totals 13 residues. Trimming took 7 bases from V and 6 from J; bases not matched to a gene: 9. This CDR3 is CASTKPGGSEQYF. The CDR3 DNA reads TGTGCCAGCACTAAGCCGGGGGGTTCCGAGCAGTACTTC.

The genes are TRBV20-1 and TRBJ2-2; the match to TRBD2 covers 10 bases. The germline CDR1 and CDR2 sequences are DFQATT and SNEGSKA (reference sequence). The CDR3 is 21 amino acids. After removal of 5 bases from V and 1 base from J, the junction contained 22 bases not matched to a gene. The CDR3, as DNA: TGCAGTGCTTTTCCCCGCCGAAAGGTAAGCGGGAGGGCCCGGAACACCGGGGAGCTGTTTTTT. This gives the protein CSAFPRRKVSGRARNTGELFF.

The genes are TRBV21-1 and TRBJ1-5. TRBV21-1 is tagged as a pseudogene. The CDR3 runs to 14 residues. The CDR3 loop is CASSRGGRDQPQHF. The CDR3 region has the DNA TGTGCCAGCAGCAGGGGAGGGAGGGACCAGCCCCAGCATTTT.

This chain links TRBV20-1 with TRBJ2-7; 7 bases are a match to TRBD1. The CDR3 length is 11 residues. Germline V gene lookup returns CDR1 DFQATT and CDR2 SNEGSKA (reference sequence). The J segment lost 6 bases and the V segment lost 5 bases, leaving 4 bases of the junction unmatched. CDR3 protein: CSAQGQSEQYF. CDR3 DNA: TGCAGTGCTCAGGGACAGTCCGAGCAGTACTTC.

The chain combines TRBV28 with TRBJ1-5; D gene unclear. This CDR3 spans 17 amino acids. Germline lookup yields CDR1 MDHEN and CDR2 SYDVKM. Trimming took off 3 bases at V and 7 bases at J, with 22 bases between the two ends. The CDR3 DNA is TGTGCCAGCAGTTTGAGCGTGTTAGTACGGAAAAGGCAGCCCCAGCATTTT. Translating it yields CASSLSVLVRKRQPQHF.

J is TRBJ1-6 and V is TRBV20-1; D not resolved. This CDR3 spans 17 amino acids. Germline V gene data show CDR1 as DFQATT and CDR2 as SNEGSKA (reference sequence). The ends were cut back, 0 bases at V and 0 bases at J, with 12 bases in the middle. CDR3 in amino acids: CSARDREASSYNSPLHF. CDR3 nucleotide sequence: TGCAGTGCTAGAGATCGGGAGGCCAGCTCCTATAATTCACCCCTCCACTTT.

The V gene is TRBV6-5, the J gene TRBJ2-7; D is perhaps TRBD2 (5 bases). CDR3 length: 15 amino acids. V was clipped by 0 bases and J by 8 bases, with 17 bases between them. Germline-derived CDR1 and CDR2 are MNHEY and SVGAGI. The CDR3 sequence: CASSYSGVASYQQYF. The DNA for the CDR3 is TGTGCCAGCAGTTACTCTGGGGTAGCGTCTTACCAGCAGTACTTC.

In its sample, this clonotype was seen a few times. The chain uses TRBV10-3 and TRBJ1-1; possibly TRBD1 for D (5 bases). V lost 3 bases and J 4 bases, leaving 15 bases between the germline ends. The CDR3 spans 15 residues. Germline V CDR1 and CDR2: ENHRY, SYGVKD. In DNA, the CDR3 is TGTGCCATCAGTGAACCGCTTACAGGCCTCACTGAAGCTTTCTTT. Residues: CAISEPLTGLTEAFF.

The rearrangement links TRBV12-3 or TRBV12-4 to TRBJ2-4; a possible D gene is TRBD1 (6 bases). With 5 bases removed from V and 10 bases from J, the gap between germline ends came to 18 bases. The CDR3 runs 14 residues. In DNA, the CDR3 is TGTGCCAGCAGTGCCTCTCAACAGGGCTATATTCAGTACTTC. Encoded protein: CASSASQQGYIQYF.

The chain employs TRBV6-1 and TRBJ1-5, with D possibly TRBD1 on 6 matching bases. CDR3 length: 14 residues. V lost 6 bases, J lost 6 bases, and 15 bases lay in between. Germline loops: CDR1 MNHNS, CDR2 SASEGT. CDR3 sequence reads: CASSKQGDRQPQHF. CDR3 nucleotide sequence: TGTGCCAGCAGCAAACAGGGAGATCGTCAGCCCCAGCATTTT.